Given below is one T cell receptor beta chain in context. This record belongs to a study of T cell changes during pregnancy in multiple sclerosis. The CDR3 is 16 residues long. V lost 3 bases and J lost 4; bases outside the gene matches: 10. Germline CDR1 reads SGDLS; CDR2 reads YYNGEE. The repertoire was sequenced with immunoSEQ multiplex PCR; TCRdb's copy has only in-frame clones and lacks some. This sample has 45,000 to 50,000 clones, with approximately 90% found just once. V usage is TRBV9 and J usage is TRBJ2-7; TRBD2 matches at 10 bases. The TCR comes from a female donor in good health, enrolled as a control in a pregnancy study. The sample in question was CD4+ T cells from peripheral blood mononuclear cells, obtained in the second trimester of pregnancy. CDR3 amino acids: CASSAGGSGGAYEQYF. CDR3 nucleotide sequence: TGTGCCAGCAGCGCCGGAGGGAGCGGGGGGGCGTACGAGCAGTACTTC.